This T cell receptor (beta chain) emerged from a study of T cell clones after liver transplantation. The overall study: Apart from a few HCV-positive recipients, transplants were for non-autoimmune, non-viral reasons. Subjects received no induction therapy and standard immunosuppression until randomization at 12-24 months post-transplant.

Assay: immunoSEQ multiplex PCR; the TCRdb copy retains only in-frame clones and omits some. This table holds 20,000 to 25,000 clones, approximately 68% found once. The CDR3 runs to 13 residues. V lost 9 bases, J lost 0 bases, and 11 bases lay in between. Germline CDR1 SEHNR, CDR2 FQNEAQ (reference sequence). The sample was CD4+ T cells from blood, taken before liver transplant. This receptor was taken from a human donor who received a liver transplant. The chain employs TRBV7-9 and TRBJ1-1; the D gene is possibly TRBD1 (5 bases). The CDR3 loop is CASSGQVNTEAFF. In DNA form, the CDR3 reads TGTGCCAGTTCCGGACAAGTGAACACTGAAGCTTTCTTT.